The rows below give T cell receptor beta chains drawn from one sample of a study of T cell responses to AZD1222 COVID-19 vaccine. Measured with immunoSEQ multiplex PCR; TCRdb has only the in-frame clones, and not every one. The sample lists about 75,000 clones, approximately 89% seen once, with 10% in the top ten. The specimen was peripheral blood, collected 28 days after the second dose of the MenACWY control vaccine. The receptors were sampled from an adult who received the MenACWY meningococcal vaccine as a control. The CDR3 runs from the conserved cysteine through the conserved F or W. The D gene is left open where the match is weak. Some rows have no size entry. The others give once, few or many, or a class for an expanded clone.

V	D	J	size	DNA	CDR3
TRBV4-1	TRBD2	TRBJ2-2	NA	TGCGCCAGCAGCCAAGATCCGTCGGGACTAGCGGGATATGCGAACACCGGGGAGCTGTTTTTT	CASSQDPSGLAGYANTGELFF
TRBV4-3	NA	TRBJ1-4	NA	TGCGCCAGCAGCCAAGAGTTAGACAGTTCTGTTGAAAAACTGTTTTTT	CASSQELDSSVEKLFF
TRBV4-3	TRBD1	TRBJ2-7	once	TGCGCCAGCAGCCAAGAATCCACGGGACAGCTCTCCTACGAGCAGTACTTC	CASSQESTGQLSYEQYF
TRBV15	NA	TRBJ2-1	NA	TGTGCCACCAGCAGAGAGGCAGTAGTGTCCAATGAGCAGTTCTTC	CATSREAVVSNEQFF
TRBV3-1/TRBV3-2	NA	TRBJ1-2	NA	TGTGCCAGCAGCCAAGGGTCGGGAGGTGGCTACACCTTC	CASSQGSGGGYTF
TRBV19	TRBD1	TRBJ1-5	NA	TGTGCCAGTACTTTAGGACAGGGTCTCAATCAGCCCCAGCATTTT	CASTLGQGLNQPQHF
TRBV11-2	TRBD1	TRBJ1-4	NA	TGTGCCAGCAGCTCCGGAGAGACAGGGGGAAATGAAAAACTGTTTTTT	CASSSGETGGNEKLFF
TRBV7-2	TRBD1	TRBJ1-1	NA	TGTGCCAGCAGCTTCCGGACAGGGCGGAACACTGAAGCTTTCTTT	CASSFRTGRNTEAFF
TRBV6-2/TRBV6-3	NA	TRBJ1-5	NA	TGTGCCAGCAGTTACCTGGGGACTAGCAATCAGCCCCAGCATTTT	CASSYLGTSNQPQHF
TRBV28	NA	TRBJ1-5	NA	TGTGCCAGCAGTTTCTTTATGGGGAGGGGGAATAGCAATCAGCCCCAGCATTTT	CASSFFMGRGNSNQPQHF
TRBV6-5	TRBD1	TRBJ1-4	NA	TGTGCCAGCAGCCGAGACAGGGACACTAATGAAAAACTGTTTTTT	CASSRDRDTNEKLFF
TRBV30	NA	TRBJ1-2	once	TGTGCCTGGATAGGATCGGGTGATGGCTACACCTTC	CAWIGSGDGYTF
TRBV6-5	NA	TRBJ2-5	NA	TGTGCCAGCACCCCCCACCCGGAGACCCAGTACTTC	CASTPHPETQYF
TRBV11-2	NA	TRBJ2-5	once	TGTGCCAGCAGCTTAGTGGGATTCCAAGAGACCCAGTACTTC	CASSLVGFQETQYF
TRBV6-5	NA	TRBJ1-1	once	TGTGCCAGCTCTCACAACACTGAAGCTTTCTTT	CASSHNTEAFF
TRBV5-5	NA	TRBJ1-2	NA	TGTGCCAGCAGCTCGGAGGGGAGTGGCTACACCTTC	CASSSEGSGYTF
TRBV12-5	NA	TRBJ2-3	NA	TGTGCTAGTGGTGCGAGGACAGATACGCAGTATTTT	CASGARTDTQYF
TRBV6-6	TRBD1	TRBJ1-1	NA	TGTGCCAGCACCGATACAGGGGGCGGGTGGAACACTGAAGCTTTCTTT	CASTDTGGGWNTEAFF
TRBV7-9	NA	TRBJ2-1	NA	TGTGCCAGCAGCTTGCGGACGTATAATGAGCAGTTCTTC	CASSLRTYNEQFF
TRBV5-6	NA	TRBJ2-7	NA	TGTGCCAGCAGTTCGCCCCGGGCCGAGCAGTACTTC	CASSSPRAEQYF
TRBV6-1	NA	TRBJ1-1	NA	TGTGCCAGCAGTGAATCTGGGTGGACTGAAGCTTTCTTT	CASSESGWTEAFF
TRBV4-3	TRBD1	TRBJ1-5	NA	TGCGCCAGCAGCCTTGGACAGGGAGGCAATCAGCCCCAGCATTTT	CASSLGQGGNQPQHF
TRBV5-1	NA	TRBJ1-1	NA	TGCGCCAGCAACCCGTCCTCAGTTATGAACACTGAAGCTTTCTTT	CASNPSSVMNTEAFF
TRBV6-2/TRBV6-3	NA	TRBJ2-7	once	TGTGCCAGCAGTTACTCGTGGGAGCAGTACTTC	CASSYSWEQYF
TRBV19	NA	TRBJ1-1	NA	TGTGCCAGTACGTACAGCTCGTTCACTGAAGCTTTCTTT	CASTYSSFTEAFF
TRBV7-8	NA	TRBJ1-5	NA	TGTGCCAGCAGCTTAGTAGGGGGGGCTGCGGGTCAGCCCCAGCATTTT	CASSLVGGAAGQPQHF
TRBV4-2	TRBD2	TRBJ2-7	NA	TGTGCCAGCAGCCAAGAGGGTAGCGGGGTCGACGAGCAGTACTTC	CASSQEGSGVDEQYF
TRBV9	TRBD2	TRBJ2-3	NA	TGTGCCAGCAGCCCCCGCCGGGGGGGCACAGATACGCAGTATTTT	CASSPRRGGTDTQYF
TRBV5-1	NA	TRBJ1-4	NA	TGCGCCAGCAGCTTGGAACGCGCAACTAATGAAAAACTGTTTTTT	CASSLERATNEKLFF
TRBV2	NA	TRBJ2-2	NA	TGTGCCAGCAGTGCTGCCGGGGAGCTGTTTTTT	CASSAAGELFF
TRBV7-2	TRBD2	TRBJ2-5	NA	TGTGCCAGCAGCTTAGCGCTACCTAGCGGCCAAGAGACCCAGTACTTC	CASSLALPSGQETQYF
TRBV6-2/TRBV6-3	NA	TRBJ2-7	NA	TGTGCCAGCAGTTACTCTACTACCATTGCCTACGAGCAGTACTTC	CASSYSTTIAYEQYF
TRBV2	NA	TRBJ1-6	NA	TGTGCCAGCAGAGAGGTCTCTTTGAATTCACCCCTCCACTTT	CASREVSLNSPLHF
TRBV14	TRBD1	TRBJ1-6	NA	TGTGCCAGCAGCCAAGATCGGACAGGGAACAATTCACCCCTCCACTTT	CASSQDRTGNNSPLHF
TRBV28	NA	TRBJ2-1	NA	TGTGCCGCCCGAGAGGACTCGAGCTCCTACAATGAGCAGTTCTTC	CAAREDSSSYNEQFF
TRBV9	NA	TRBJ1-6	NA	TGTGCCAGCAGCCCTAGCTCGGGTGATTCACCCCTCCACTTT	CASSPSSGDSPLHF
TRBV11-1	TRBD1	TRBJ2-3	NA	TGTGCCAGCAGCTTGGGACAGGCGACAGATACGCAGTATTTT	CASSLGQATDTQYF
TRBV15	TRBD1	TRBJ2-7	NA	TGTGCCACCAGCAGAGACTCCACGACAGGGTTCTACGAGCAGTACTTC	CATSRDSTTGFYEQYF
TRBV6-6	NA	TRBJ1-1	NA	TGTGCCAGCAGTTACCCGGGGGCAGGGAACACTGAAGCTTTCTTT	CASSYPGAGNTEAFF
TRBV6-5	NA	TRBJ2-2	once	TGTGCCAGCAGTTACTCGCCAGGTGCGAACACCGGGGAGCTGTTTTTT	CASSYSPGANTGELFF
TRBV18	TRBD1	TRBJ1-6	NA	TGTGCCAGCTCACCTTGGACAGGGGTCTACCCCCTCCACTTT	CASSPWTGVYPLHF